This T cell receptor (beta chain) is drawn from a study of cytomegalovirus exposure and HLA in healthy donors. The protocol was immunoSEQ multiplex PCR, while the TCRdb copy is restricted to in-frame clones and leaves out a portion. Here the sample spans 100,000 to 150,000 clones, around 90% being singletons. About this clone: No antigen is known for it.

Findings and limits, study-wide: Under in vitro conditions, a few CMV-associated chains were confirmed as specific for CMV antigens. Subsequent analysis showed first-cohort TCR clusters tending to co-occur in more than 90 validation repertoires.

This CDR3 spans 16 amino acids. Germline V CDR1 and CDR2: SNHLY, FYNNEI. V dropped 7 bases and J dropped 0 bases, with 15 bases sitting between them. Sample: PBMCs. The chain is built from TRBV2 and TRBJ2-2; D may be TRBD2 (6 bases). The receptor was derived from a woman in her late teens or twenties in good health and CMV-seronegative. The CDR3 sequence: CASTPGEGANTGELFF. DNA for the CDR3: TGTGCCAGCACCCCGGGAGAGGGTGCGAACACCGGGGAGCTGTTTTTT.